This TCR beta chain was recorded in a study of CD8 T cells in ankylosing spondylitis. The sample holds many counts of this clonotype. TCRdb re-called the 5' RACE reads through MiXCR, storing one row per CDR3 protein. This sample has more than 200,000 distinct CDR3 sequences, with roughly a quarter found just once. The V and J ends lost 6 bases and 2 bases respectively, with 5 bases between them. Germline CDR1 is DFQATT and CDR2 is SNEGSKA (reference sequence). This CDR3 is built from 11 residues. The genes are TRBV20-1 and TRBJ2-1; D gene unclear. This TCR came from a male donor with ankylosing spondylitis or in good health (not recorded which). Sequencing was carried out using blood, either unsorted or a sorted T cell fraction (not recorded which). The CDR3 reads CSATPYNEQFF. In nucleotides, the CDR3 is TGCAGTGCCACCCCCTACAATGAGCAGTTCTTC.